Below, 27 T cell receptor beta chains from the same sample are listed, as sequenced in a study of shared clonotypes between healthy human individuals. The table came from immunoSEQ multiplex PCR; TCRdb's copy has only in-frame clones and leaves some out. The sample comprises roughly 500,000 clones, 90% to 96% of which are singletons, and 0.055% to 0.075% rests with the top ten. The sequenced sample was naive CD4+ T cells sorted from blood. Subset indicated: CD45RA+ positively selected. These receptors originate from a woman in her 30s in good health.

This chain links TRBV2 with TRBJ1-1; D gene unclear. The CDR3 sequence is 14 residues long. Germline V gene sequence: CDR1 SNHLY, CDR2 FYNNEI. V lost 7 bases and J lost 0, with 12 bases in between. CDR3 protein: CASIYGELNTEAFF. CDR3 DNA sequence: TGTGCCAGCATTTACGGGGAGCTGAACACTGAAGCTTTCTTT.

The V call is TRBV23-1, the J call TRBJ1-5; D not certain. TRBV23-1 is an ORF; its function is uncertain. This CDR3 region has 15 residues. Trimming shortened V by 3 bases and J by 2 bases, and 11 bases separated the two germline ends. CDR3 coding DNA: TGCGCCAGCAGTCACCCCCCGACTGGCAATCAGCCCCAGCATTTT. Its translation is CASSHPPTGNQPQHF.

The chain couples TRBV11-2 to TRBJ2-7; 8 nucleotides match TRBD1. The CDR3 runs 15 residues. V lost 5 bases to trimming and J lost 0 bases; unmatched junction nucleotides: 6. Germline V CDR1 and CDR2: SGHAT, FQNNGV. CDR3 coding DNA: TGTGCCAGCAGCCCCCGGACAGGGAGCTCCTACGAGCAGTACTTC. It codes for CASSPRTGSSYEQYF.

A word on this clone: The same CDR3 is also encoded by other DNA sequences in this sample. For the CDR3, the DNA is TGTGCCAGCAGCGTGGACTCTGGGGCCAACGTCCTGACTTTC. This translates into CASSVDSGANVLTF. The J gene is TRBJ2-6, the V gene TRBV9; D is unclear. Deletions cut 2 bases from V and 0 bases from J, with 3 bases between. This CDR3 comprises 14 residues. Germline values: CDR1 SGDLS, CDR2 YYNGEE.

The rearrangement joins TRBV6-6 to TRBJ2-2; tentative D call: TRBD2 (6 bases). The CDR3 covers 16 residues. The germline CDR1 and CDR2 sequences are MNHNY and SVGAGI (reference sequence). V lost 0 bases and J lost 4, with 12 bases in between. Here the CDR3 DNA reads TGTGCCAGCAGTTACTCCTCCGGGGGAGGCACCGGGGAGCTGTTTTTT. Its protein product is CASSYSSGGGTGELFF.

The chain has TRBV30 and TRBJ1-3; 8 bases are a match to TRBD1. CDR1 and CDR2 (germline): GTSNPN, SVGIG (reference sequence). This CDR3 contains 14 residues. Germline trimming cut 4 bases from V and 5 bases from J; bases unmatched to any gene: 7. The CDR3 sequence: CAWNGGTGRNTIYF. The DNA for the CDR3 is TGTGCCTGGAACGGGGGGACAGGCCGAAACACCATATATTTT. Full variable domain (rest looked up from reference TRBV30 and TRBJ1-3): SQTIHQWPATLVQPVGSPLSLECTVEGTSNPNLYWYRQAAGRGLQLLFYSVGIGQISSEVPQNLSASRPQDRQFILSSKKLLLSDSGFYLCAWNGGTGRNTIYFGEGSWLTVV.

This chain connects TRBV30 to TRBJ2-1; 12 bases are shared with TRBD2. CDR3 length: 13 residues. V gave up 4 bases and J gave up 9 bases; unmatched junction bases: 4. Per germline, CDR1 GTSNPN and CDR2 SVGIG (reference sequence). CDR3 loop: CAWTSGRVGEQFF. In DNA, the CDR3 is TGTGCCTGGACTAGCGGGAGGGTCGGTGAGCAGTTCTTC.

The genes are TRBV7-3 and TRBJ2-5; TRBD2 aligns across 8 bases. The CDR3 contains 16 residues. J was trimmed by 5 bases and V by 5 bases; bases with no gene match: 13. Germline assignment: CDR1 SGHTA and CDR2 FQGTGA. This CDR3 reads CASSPQGLGAGETQYF. The CDR3 DNA reads TGTGCCAGCAGCCCACAGGGACTAGGGGCCGGGGAGACCCAGTACTTC.

The chain has TRBV6-6 and TRBJ1-2, with TRBD1 matching over 7 bases. CDR3 length equals 15 residues. With V trimmed by 2 bases and J by 1 base, 4 bases remained unmatched. Germline V gives CDR1 MNHNY, CDR2 SVGAGI (reference sequence). The CDR3 sequence is CASSYRGLHNYGYTF. The CDR3 DNA is TGTGCCAGCAGTTACAGGGGGCTTCATAACTATGGCTACACCTTC.

The CDR3 protein is CASSEALRTGQGYTF. The CDR3 DNA reads TGTGCCAGCAGTGAAGCGCTGAGGACAGGGCAAGGCTACACCTTC. The chain links TRBV6-1 to TRBJ1-2; TRBD1 matches 8 bases. Germline values: CDR1 MNHNS, CDR2 SASEGT. The CDR3 extends over 15 amino acids. The V gene end was trimmed by 0 bases and the J gene end by 8 bases; junction bases not matched to a gene: 8.

The chain employs TRBV6-1 and TRBJ2-3; maybe TRBD1 (5 bases). Trimming shortened V by 6 bases and J by 0 bases, and 13 bases separated the two germline ends. This CDR3 spans 15 amino acids. CDR1 and CDR2 from the germline V gene are MNHNS and SASEGT. CDR3 region: CASRNPRGSTDTQYF. The CDR3 nucleotides are TGTGCCAGCAGGAACCCTAGGGGAAGCACAGATACGCAGTATTTT.

The rearrangement links TRBV30 to TRBJ1-4, with TRBD1 matching 7 bases. Germline CDR1 GTSNPN, CDR2 SVGIG (reference sequence). Trimming removed 1 base from V and 4 bases from J; junction bases left unmatched: 6. The CDR3 spans 15 residues. The CDR3 nucleotides are TGTGCCTGGAGTGAGGGGACAGACTTTAATGAAAAACTGTTTTTT. As protein: CAWSEGTDFNEKLFF.

The chain joins TRBV5-4 to TRBJ1-3; D might be TRBD1 (6 bases). This CDR3 comprises 17 residues. Germline CDR1 and CDR2: SGHNT and YYREEE (reference sequence). Deletions cut 0 bases from V and 0 bases from J, with 13 bases between. Here the CDR3 DNA reads TGTGCCAGCAGCTTGGAGGGCAGGGGCGGCTCTGGAAACACCATATATTTT. Amino acids: CASSLEGRGGSGNTIYF.

This chain joins TRBV7-8 and TRBJ2-1, with 9 nucleotides matching TRBD2. Germline V gives CDR1 SGHVS, CDR2 FQNEAQ. Trimming took 1 base from V and 8 from J; bases not matched to a gene: 6. The CDR3 contains 15 residues. The CDR3 DNA is TGTGCCAGCAGCTTAGTCGCGGGAGGGTTCGATGAGCAGTTCTTC. This translates into CASSLVAGGFDEQFF.

This rearrangement joins TRBV18 to TRBJ2-5; 14 bases align to TRBD2. Per the germline V gene, CDR1 is KGHSH and CDR2 is LQKENI. The CDR3 spans 18 residues. V trimming: 3 bases; J trimming: 5 bases; junction bases outside the gene matches: 11. The CDR3 loop is CASSPNSGTSGSTETQYF. Written as DNA, the CDR3 is TGTGCCAGCTCACCGAATTCCGGGACTAGCGGGAGTACGGAGACCCAGTACTTC.

The rearrangement joins TRBV28 to TRBJ1-2; D gene uncertain. The ends were cut back, 6 bases at V and 8 bases at J, with 13 bases in the middle. The CDR3 covers 12 residues. CDR1 is MDHEN, CDR2 SYDVKM, per germline. CDR3 protein: CASRLTGGGYTF. The CDR3 DNA reads as TGTGCCAGCAGACTGACGGGAGGAGGCTACACCTTC.

V usage is TRBV29-1 and J usage is TRBJ2-3; perhaps TRBD2 as D (5 bases). The CDR3 has 12 amino acids. Germline assignment: CDR1 SQVTM and CDR2 ANQGSEA. V dropped 7 bases and J dropped 6 bases, with 14 bases sitting between them. As DNA, the CDR3 is TGCAGCGCCCACGGTAGAGGGGATACGCAGTATTTT. Its translation: CSAHGRGDTQYF.

The chain employs TRBV5-4 and TRBJ2-7; maybe TRBD2 (6 bases). The CDR3 extends over 15 amino acids. Germline V gene data show CDR1 as SGHNT and CDR2 as YYREEE (reference sequence). V lost 0 bases and J lost 4, with 14 bases in between. CDR3 DNA: TGTGCCAGCAGCTTGGGGACTACTGCGCCTTACGAGCAGTACTTC. Its translation is CASSLGTTAPYEQYF.

The rearrangement links TRBV14 to TRBJ2-7; D is unclear. Trimming took off 3 bases at V and 1 base at J, with 10 bases between the two ends. From germline, CDR1 is SGHDN and CDR2 FVKESK. This CDR3 contains 14 residues. The CDR3 DNA sequence: TGTGCCAGCAGCCATGTAGTGGATTCCTACGAGCAGTACTTC. Its translation: CASSHVVDSYEQYF.

The chain couples TRBV6-5 to TRBJ1-2; 10 nucleotides match TRBD1. The CDR3 is 14 amino acids. Trimming at V came to 6 bases and at J to 7 bases, leaving 8 bases not matched to a gene. The V gene's germline CDR1 is MNHEY and CDR2 SVGAGI. CDR3 DNA sequence: TGTGCCAGCAGCTCCGGGACAGGGGTCGGTGGCTACACCTTC. This sequence encodes CASSSGTGVGGYTF.

This chain uses TRBV11-2 with TRBJ2-4; no firm D call. The CDR3 is 15 residues long. Trimming took 2 bases from V and 0 from J, leaving 8 bases between them. Germline assignment: CDR1 SGHAT and CDR2 FQNNGV. The CDR3 region has the DNA TGTGCCAGCAGCTTATTCGGAGAAGCCAAAAACATTCAGTACTTC. This encodes CASSLFGEAKNIQYF.

As for this clone: Distinct nucleotide sequences in the sample also encode this CDR3. The genes are TRBV18 and TRBJ1-2; 11 bases align to TRBD1. CDR3 size: 15 residues. CDR1 KGHSH and CDR2 LQKENI come from the germline V gene. V trimming: 1 base; J trimming: 2 bases; junction bases outside the gene matches: 0. The CDR3 is CASSPRDRGNYGYTF. CDR3 nucleotide sequence: TGTGCCAGCTCACCACGGGACAGGGGGAACTATGGCTACACCTTC. Full variable domain (outside the CDR3, taken from reference TRBV18 and TRBJ1-2): NAGVMQNPRHLVRRRGQEARLRCSPMKGHSHVYWYRQLPEEGLKFMVYLQKENIIDESGMPKERFSAEFPKEGPSILRIQQVVRGDSAAYFCASSPRDRGNYGYTFGSGTRLTVV.

This chain joins TRBV10-3 and TRBJ2-1; 13 positions agree with TRBD2. Trimming cost V 11 bases and J 9 bases; bases outside gene matches: 7. The CDR3 covers 13 residues. Looked up from germline, CDR1 is ENHRY and CDR2 is SYGVKD. The CDR3 reads CAVGLAGTIEQFF. The CDR3 bases are TGTGCCGTGGGACTAGCGGGAACAATTGAGCAGTTCTTC.

The chain recombines TRBV5-6 with TRBJ2-5; D is unresolved. The CDR3 is 14 residues long. Germline V gene lookup returns CDR1 SGHDT and CDR2 YYEEEE. The V and J ends lost 2 bases and 2 bases respectively, with 10 bases between them. The CDR3, as DNA: TGTGCCAGCAGCTTATGGGCGGCTCAAGAGACCCAGTACTTC. Protein: CASSLWAAQETQYF.

The J gene is TRBJ2-1, the V gene TRBV14; 8 bases agree with TRBD2. The CDR3 has 15 amino acids. Germline CDR1 SGHDN, CDR2 FVKESK. V shed 2 bases and J 8 bases; nucleotides not matched to a gene: 8. The CDR3, as DNA: TGTGCCAGCAGCCAACCGGGACTAGGTTTCCATGAGCAGTTCTTC. Its protein is CASSQPGLGFHEQFF.

This chain links TRBV19 with TRBJ1-4; D is undetermined. Germline values: CDR1 LNHDA, CDR2 SQIVND (reference sequence). CDR3 length equals 14 residues. V dropped 3 bases and J dropped 4 bases, with 9 bases sitting between them. The CDR3 loop reads CASSIRRINEKLFF. The CDR3 DNA follows: TGTGCCAGTAGTATTCGTCGGATTAATGAAAAACTGTTTTTT.

The chain recombines TRBV5-6 with TRBJ2-1; the match to TRBD2 covers 11 bases. Looked up from germline, CDR1 is SGHDT and CDR2 is YYEEEE. With V trimmed by 0 bases and J by 7 bases, 3 bases remained unmatched. The CDR3 spans 15 residues. CDR3 in DNA: TGTGCCAGCAGCTTGGGGGGACTAGCGGCAAATGAGCAGTTCTTC. The encoded protein is CASSLGGLAANEQFF.